This T cell receptor (beta chain) stems from a study of OX40 agonist ivuxolimab in advanced cancers. Using immunoSEQ multiplex PCR, the repertoire was profiled, and TCRdb retains in-frame clones only, with some absent. The sample carries tens of thousands of clones, 75% to 90% recorded once. This CDR3 contains 14 residues. With 5 bases removed from V and 6 bases from J, the gap between germline ends came to 11 bases. Germline CDR1 reads MNHEY; CDR2 reads SMNVEV (reference sequence). Source: CD4+ or CD8+ T cells sorted from blood, taken in a trial of the OX40 agonist ivuxolimab. The chain employs TRBV27 and TRBJ1-6, with D tentatively TRBD1 (5 bases). The TCR comes from an adult with an advanced solid tumor such as melanoma, head and neck, liver or kidney cancer. The CDR3 nucleotides are TGTGCCAGCAGTCCCCGACAGATTAATTCACCCCTCCACTTT. Protein sequence: CASSPRQINSPLHF.